The clone carrying this TCR beta chain came up many times. These data belong to a study of patients and donors after allogeneic stem cell transplantation. TCRdb re-analysed the RT-PCR reads in MiXCR, keeping a single row per CDR3 protein. This sample yields some 880,000 distinct CDR3 sequences, of which about 20% are seen a single time; approximately 5.9% belongs to the top ten. This clonotype was obtained from a human donor who was either an allogeneic HSCT recipient or a stem cell or donor lymphocyte infusion donor (not recorded which). It is not recorded whose cells these are; they may come from a transplant donor. Sequencing was carried out using blood, either unsorted or a sorted T cell fraction (not recorded which).

In DNA, the CDR3 is TGTGCCATCACTGTGGTCCCGGCCGGGGAGCTGTTTTTT. Protein product: CAITVVPAGELFF. The gene calls are TRBV10-3 and TRBJ2-2; no reliable D call. CDR3 length equals 13 residues. CDR1 ENHRY and CDR2 SYGVKD come from the germline V gene. Trimming shortened V by 7 bases and J by 6 bases, and 12 bases separated the two germline ends.